This TCR beta chain was recovered during a study of blood T cells in healthy people across ages. Germline V gene data show CDR1 as SGHTA and CDR2 as FQGNSA. The V and J ends lost 5 bases and 3 bases respectively, with 8 bases between them. The CDR3 extends over 13 amino acids. Next came a second PCR, run for about 6 to 11 cycles, which used a sample-barcoded 5' primer along with a J-beta primer mix. A single record per CDR3 protein comes from TCRdb applying MiXCR to the 5' RACE reads. This sample has roughly 1,500,000 distinct CDR3 sequences, with almost 35% found just once. The receptor was isolated from a woman in her thirties in good health. The material sequenced was blood. The chain recombines TRBV7-2 with TRBJ1-5; D is uncertain. CDR3 sequence: CASSRTNNQPQHF. The DNA for the CDR3 is TGTGCCAGCAGCCGGACTAACAATCAGCCCCAGCATTTT.